The clone carrying this T cell receptor (beta chain) was seen more than once but under ten times. Its antigen remains unknown. The data stem from a study of T cells in Graves' hyperthyroidism and ophthalmopathy. The study's findings and limits: Before onset, by a median of around 6.4 months, the model predicted ophthalmopathy. The authors' 13 V-J model separated ophthalmopathy from stable hyperthyroidism.

Ophthalmopathy patients all had a Clinical Activity Score of at least 3, a NOSPECS grade of at least 4 and disease under 3 months old. Thyroid ultrasound and orbital computed tomography, with clinical symptoms and serum thyroxine and TRAb, informed diagnoses. Amplified regions were TCR beta CDR3 sequences from RNA transcripts. An initial round of RT-PCR targeting the TCR CDR3 relied on the HTBI primer set. TCRdb reanalysed the multiplex PCR reads using MiXCR and keeps one entry per CDR3 protein. The repertoire holds about 480,000 distinct CDR3 sequences, with approximately 25% as singletons. From germline, CDR1 is KGHSH and CDR2 LQKENI. V was pared by 2 bases and J by 4 bases, with 14 bases between. There are 15 residues in the CDR3.

This TCR came from a woman aged 25-40 years with Graves' ophthalmopathy. The chain combines TRBV18 with TRBJ1-1; D may be TRBD1 (6 bases). Sample: blood. CDR3 bases: TGTGCCAGCTCACCAGTGGGGGCAATAGGCACTGAAGCTTTCTTT. Translating it yields CASSPVGAIGTEAFF. Using reference TRBV18 and TRBJ1-1 for the parts outside the CDR3, the full variable domain is NAGVMQNPRHLVRRRGQEARLRCSPMKGHSHVYWYRQLPEEGLKFMVYLQKENIIDESGMPKERFSAEFPKEGPSILRIQQVVRGDSAAYFCASSPVGAIGTEAFFGQGTRLTVV.